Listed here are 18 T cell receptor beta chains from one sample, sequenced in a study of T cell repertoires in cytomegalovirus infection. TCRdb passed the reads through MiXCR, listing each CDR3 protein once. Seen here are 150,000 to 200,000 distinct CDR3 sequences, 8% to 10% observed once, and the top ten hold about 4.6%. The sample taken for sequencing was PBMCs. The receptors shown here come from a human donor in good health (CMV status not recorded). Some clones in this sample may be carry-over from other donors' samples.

This chain's CDR3 is CASSVGVSGSYEQYF. CDR3 bases: TGTGCCAGCAGCGTCGGGGTTAGCGGCTCCTACGAGCAGTACTTC. The J gene is TRBJ2-7, the V gene TRBV9, with D possibly being TRBD2 (6 bases). The CDR3 extends over 15 amino acids. The ends were cut back, 2 bases at V and 0 bases at J, with 12 bases in the middle. Germline CDR1 and CDR2: SGDLS and YYNGEE.

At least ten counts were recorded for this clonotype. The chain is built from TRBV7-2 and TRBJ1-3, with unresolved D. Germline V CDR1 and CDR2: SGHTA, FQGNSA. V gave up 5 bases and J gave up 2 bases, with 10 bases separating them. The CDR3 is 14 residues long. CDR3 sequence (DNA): TGTGCCAGCAGCCTGTACACCGCTGGAAACACCATATATTTT. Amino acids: CASSLYTAGNTIYF.

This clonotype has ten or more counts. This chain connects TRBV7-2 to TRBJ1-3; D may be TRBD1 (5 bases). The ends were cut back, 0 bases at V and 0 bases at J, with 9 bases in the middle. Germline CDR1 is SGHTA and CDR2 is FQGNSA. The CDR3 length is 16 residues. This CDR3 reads CASSLAWGGSGNTIYF. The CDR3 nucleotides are TGTGCCAGCAGCTTAGCGTGGGGGGGCTCTGGAAACACCATATATTTT.

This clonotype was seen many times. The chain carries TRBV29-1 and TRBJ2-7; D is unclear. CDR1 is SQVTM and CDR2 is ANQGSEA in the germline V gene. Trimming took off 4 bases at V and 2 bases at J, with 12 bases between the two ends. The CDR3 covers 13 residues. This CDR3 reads CSVGTGLTYEQYF. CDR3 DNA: TGCAGCGTTGGGACGGGCCTGACCTACGAGCAGTACTTC.

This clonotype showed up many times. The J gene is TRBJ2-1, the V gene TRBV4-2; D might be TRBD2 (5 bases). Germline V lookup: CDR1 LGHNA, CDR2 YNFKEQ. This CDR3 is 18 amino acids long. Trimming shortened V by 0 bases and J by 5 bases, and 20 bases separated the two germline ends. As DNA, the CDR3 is TGTGCCAGCAGCCAAGATGCGCCCGCCGGGATACCGGACAATGAGCAGTTCTTC. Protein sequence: CASSQDAPAGIPDNEQFF.

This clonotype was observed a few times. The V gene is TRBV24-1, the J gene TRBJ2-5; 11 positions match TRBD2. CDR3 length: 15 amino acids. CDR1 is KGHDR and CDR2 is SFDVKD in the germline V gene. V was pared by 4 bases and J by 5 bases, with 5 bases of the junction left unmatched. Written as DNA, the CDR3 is TGTGCCACCAGTGACTCGGGACTAGCGGACGAGACCCAGTACTTC. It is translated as CATSDSGLADETQYF.

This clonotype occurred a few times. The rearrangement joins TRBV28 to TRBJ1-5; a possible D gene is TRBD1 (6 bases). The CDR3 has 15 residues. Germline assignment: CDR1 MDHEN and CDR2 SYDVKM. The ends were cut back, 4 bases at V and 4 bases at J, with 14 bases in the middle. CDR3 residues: CASSSPGGRNQPQHF. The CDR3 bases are TGTGCCAGCAGTTCACCGGGGGGGCGAAATCAGCCCCAGCATTTT.

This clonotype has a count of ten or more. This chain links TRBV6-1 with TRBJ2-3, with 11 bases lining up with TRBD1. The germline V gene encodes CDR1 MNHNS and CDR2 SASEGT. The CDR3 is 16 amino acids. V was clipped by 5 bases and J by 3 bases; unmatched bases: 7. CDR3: CASSLKDRGRTDTQYF. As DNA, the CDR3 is TGTGCCAGCAGTCTCAAGGACAGGGGGCGAACAGATACGCAGTATTTT.

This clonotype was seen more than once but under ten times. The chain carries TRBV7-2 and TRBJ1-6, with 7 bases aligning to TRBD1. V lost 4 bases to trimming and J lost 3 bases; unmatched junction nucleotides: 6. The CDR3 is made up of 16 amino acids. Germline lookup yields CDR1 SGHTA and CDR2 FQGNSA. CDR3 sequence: CASSSGDSFYNSPLHF. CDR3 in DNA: TGTGCCAGCAGCTCCGGGGACAGCTTCTATAATTCACCCCTCCACTTT.

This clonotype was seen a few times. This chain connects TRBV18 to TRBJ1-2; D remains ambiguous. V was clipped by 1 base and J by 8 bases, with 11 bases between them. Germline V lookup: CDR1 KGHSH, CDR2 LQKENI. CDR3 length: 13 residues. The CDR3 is CASSPREEGGYTF. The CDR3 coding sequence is TGTGCCAGCTCACCACGCGAGGAAGGCGGCTACACCTTC.

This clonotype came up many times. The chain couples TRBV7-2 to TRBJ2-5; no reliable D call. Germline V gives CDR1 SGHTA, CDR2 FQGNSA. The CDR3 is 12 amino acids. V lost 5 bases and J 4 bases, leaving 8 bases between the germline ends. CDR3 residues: CASSHTAETQYF. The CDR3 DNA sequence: TGTGCCAGCAGCCACACGGCAGAGACCCAGTACTTC.

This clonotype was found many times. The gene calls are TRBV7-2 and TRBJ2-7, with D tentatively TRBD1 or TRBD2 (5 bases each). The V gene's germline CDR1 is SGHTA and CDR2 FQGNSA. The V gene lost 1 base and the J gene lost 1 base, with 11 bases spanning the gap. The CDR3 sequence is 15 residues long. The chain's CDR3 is CASSLGGTTSYEQYF. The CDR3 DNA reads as TGTGCCAGCAGCTTAGGGGGGACCACGTCCTACGAGCAGTACTTC.

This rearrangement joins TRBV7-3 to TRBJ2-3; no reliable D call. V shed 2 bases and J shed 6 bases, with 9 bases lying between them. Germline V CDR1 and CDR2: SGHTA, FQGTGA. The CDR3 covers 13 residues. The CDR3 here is CASSLGFMDTQYF. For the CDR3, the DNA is TGTGCCAGCAGCTTAGGGTTCATGGATACGCAGTATTTT.

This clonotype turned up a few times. The chain's CDR3 is CASSLEGTGSSYEQYF. The CDR3 bases are TGCGCCAGCAGCTTGGAAGGTACAGGGAGCTCCTACGAGCAGTACTTC. This chain joins TRBV5-1 and TRBJ2-7, with D perhaps TRBD1 (6 bases). CDR3 length: 16 residues. Germline assignment: CDR1 SGHRS and CDR2 YFSETQ. The V and J ends lost 0 bases and 0 bases respectively, with 13 bases between them.

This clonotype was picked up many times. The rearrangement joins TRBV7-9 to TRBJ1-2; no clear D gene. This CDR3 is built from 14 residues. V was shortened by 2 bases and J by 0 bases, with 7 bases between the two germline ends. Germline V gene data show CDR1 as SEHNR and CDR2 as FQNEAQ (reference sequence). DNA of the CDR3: TGTGCCAGCAGCTTATTCGGCTCTAACTATGGCTACACCTTC. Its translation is CASSLFGSNYGYTF.

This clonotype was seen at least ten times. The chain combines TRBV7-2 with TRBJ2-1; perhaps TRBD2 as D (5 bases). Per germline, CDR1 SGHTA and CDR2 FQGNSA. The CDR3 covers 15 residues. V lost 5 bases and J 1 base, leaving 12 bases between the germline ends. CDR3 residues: CASSPSSYSYNEQFF. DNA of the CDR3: TGTGCCAGCAGCCCCTCTAGCTATTCCTACAATGAGCAGTTCTTC.

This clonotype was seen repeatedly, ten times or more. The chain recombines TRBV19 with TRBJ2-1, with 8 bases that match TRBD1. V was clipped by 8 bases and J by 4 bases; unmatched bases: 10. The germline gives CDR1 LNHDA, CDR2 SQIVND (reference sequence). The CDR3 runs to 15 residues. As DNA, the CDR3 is TGTGCCAGTGGACAGGGCTTTTCGAAATACAATGAGCAGTTCTTC. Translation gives CASGQGFSKYNEQFF.

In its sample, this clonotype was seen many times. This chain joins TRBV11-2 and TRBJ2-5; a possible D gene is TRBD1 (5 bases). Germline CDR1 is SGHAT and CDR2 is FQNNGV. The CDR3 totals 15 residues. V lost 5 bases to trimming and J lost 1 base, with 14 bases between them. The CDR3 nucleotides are TGTGCCAGCAGCCGAATATTAACAGGCCAAGAGACCCAGTACTTC. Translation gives CASSRILTGQETQYF. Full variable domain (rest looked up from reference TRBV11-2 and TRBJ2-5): EAGVAQSPRYKIIEKRQSVAFWCNPISGHATLYWYQQILGQGPKLLIQFQNNGVVDDSQLPKDRFSAERLKGVDSTLKIQPAKLEDSAVYLCASSRILTGQETQYFGPGTRLLVL.